The clone carrying this TCR beta chain was detected many times. The germline CDR1 and CDR2 sequences are SGHAT and FQNNGV. The CDR3 has 15 residues. V lost 5 bases to trimming and J lost 0 bases, with 12 bases between them. The sample belongs to a study of T cells in Graves' hyperthyroidism and ophthalmopathy. Amplification of TCR beta CDR3 regions used RNA as the template. HTBI primers were employed in a first-round RT-PCR of the TCR CDR3. TCRdb recomputed calls from the multiplex PCR reads with MiXCR, one row per CDR3 protein. The data hold around 300,000 distinct CDR3 sequences, with 22% observed a single time.

The sample was blood. The rearrangement links TRBV11-2 to TRBJ2-3; D possibly matches TRBD1 or TRBD2 (5 bases each). This clonotype was sampled from a young man with Graves' ophthalmopathy. As DNA, the CDR3 is TGTGCCAGCAGCCTGTGGGGGATTAGCACAGATACGCAGTATTTT. The encoded protein is CASSLWGISTDTQYF.